This TCR beta chain was sequenced for a study of T cell responses to AZD1222 COVID-19 vaccine. Looking at the study overall: Second-dose intervals of approximately 4 or approximately 12 weeks were pooled.

Sequenced by immunoSEQ multiplex PCR; TCRdb stores in-frame clones only, minus some. The data contain tens of thousands of clones, around nine tenths of them singletons. A word on this clone: Its antigen is still unknown.

Overall study findings and caveats: Spike-specific TCR breadth and depth were elevated following two AZD1222 doses. Nearly half of the spike-specific TCRs reportedly recognize variant regions that carry no mutations. The CD4 TCRs associated with vaccination extended across spike and predominated at 160-218 and 743-854.

The material sequenced was peripheral blood, taken on day 0 of AZD1222 vaccination. The sequence was obtained from an adult in good health.

Here the CDR3 DNA reads TGTGCCAGCAGTTCCACTATCCGCGGGTCCACTGAAGCTTTCTTT. Residues: CASSSTIRGSTEAFF. The rearrangement links TRBV6-5 to TRBJ1-1; D remains ambiguous. Germline CDR1 MNHEY, CDR2 SVGAGI. There are 15 residues in the CDR3. With 4 bases removed from V and 4 bases from J, the gap between germline ends came to 16 bases.